The source of this T cell receptor beta chain is a study of blood T cell repertoires in COVID-19. Study information: From the United States, Italy and Spain came samples of acute and convalescent COVID-19. T cells, B-cell-depleted T cells, or PBMCs supplied cDNA or gDNA.

Original handling: Estimates of nucleated cell counts were drawn from the amplification of reference gene primers. Clones were sequenced by immunoSEQ multiplex PCR, and TCRdb holds only the in-frame ones, with some missing. The V and J calls and clone size are taken from that table; D and trimming were inferred from the DNA. This table holds 130,000 to 150,000 clones, about nine tenths found once. The clonotype was recovered from a human donor in a cohort sampled during active COVID-19. The sequenced material came from peripheral blood.

The CDR3 region has the DNA TGCGCCAGCAGCTTGGCAGGGGGCGCAGGGAATGAAAAACTGTTTTTT. Translating gives CASSLAGGAGNEKLFF. V gene TRBV5-1 combines with J gene TRBJ1-4, with 8 bases fitting TRBD1. The CDR3 covers 16 residues. V lost 0 bases to trimming and J lost 5 bases; unmatched junction nucleotides: 6. Germline-derived CDR1 and CDR2 are SGHRS and YFSETQ.